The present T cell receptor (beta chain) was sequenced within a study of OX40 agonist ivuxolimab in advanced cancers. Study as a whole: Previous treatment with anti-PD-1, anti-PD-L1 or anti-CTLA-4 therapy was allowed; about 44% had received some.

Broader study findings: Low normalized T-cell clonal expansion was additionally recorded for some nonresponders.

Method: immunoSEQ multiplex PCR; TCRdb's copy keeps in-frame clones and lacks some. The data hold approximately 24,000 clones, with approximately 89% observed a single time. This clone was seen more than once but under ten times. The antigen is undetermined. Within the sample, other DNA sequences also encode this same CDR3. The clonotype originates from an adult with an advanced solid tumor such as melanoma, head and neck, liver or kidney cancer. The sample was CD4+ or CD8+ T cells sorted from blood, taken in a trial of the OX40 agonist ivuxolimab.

The CDR3 sequence: CASSPRGLAGTDTQYF. In DNA form, the CDR3 reads TGTGCCAGCAGCCCACGTGGACTAGCCGGCACAGATACGCAGTATTTT. The chain uses TRBV11-3 and TRBJ2-3, with 8 bases identical to TRBD2. J lost 1 base, V lost 5 bases, and 8 bases had no gene match. Germline V gene sequence: CDR1 SGHNT, CDR2 YENEEA. The CDR3 extends over 16 amino acids.